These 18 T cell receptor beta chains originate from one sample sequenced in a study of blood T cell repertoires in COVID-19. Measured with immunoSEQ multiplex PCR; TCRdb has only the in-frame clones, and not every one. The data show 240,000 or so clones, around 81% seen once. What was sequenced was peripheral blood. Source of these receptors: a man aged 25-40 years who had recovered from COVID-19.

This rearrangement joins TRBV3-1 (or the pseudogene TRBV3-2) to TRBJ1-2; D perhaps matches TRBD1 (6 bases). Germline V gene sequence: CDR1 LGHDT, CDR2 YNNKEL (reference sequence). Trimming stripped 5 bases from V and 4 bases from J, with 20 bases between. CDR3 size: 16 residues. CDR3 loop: CASSYPTGRTFYGYTF. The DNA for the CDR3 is TGTGCCAGCAGCTATCCGACAGGTCGGACTTTCTATGGCTACACCTTC.

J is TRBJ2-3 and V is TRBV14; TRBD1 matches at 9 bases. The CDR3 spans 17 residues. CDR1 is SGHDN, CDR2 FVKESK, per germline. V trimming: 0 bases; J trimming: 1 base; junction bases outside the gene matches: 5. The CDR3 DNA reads TGTGCCAGCAGCCAAGAAACAGGGGGCTCTGGCACAGATACGCAGTATTTT. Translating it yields CASSQETGGSGTDTQYF.

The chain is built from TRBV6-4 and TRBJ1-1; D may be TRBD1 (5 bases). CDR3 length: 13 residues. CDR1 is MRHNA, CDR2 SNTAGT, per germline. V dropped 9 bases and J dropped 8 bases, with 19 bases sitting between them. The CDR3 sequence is CASFQGGEEEAFF. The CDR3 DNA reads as TGTGCCAGTTTCCAGGGTGGCGAAGAAGAAGCTTTCTTT.

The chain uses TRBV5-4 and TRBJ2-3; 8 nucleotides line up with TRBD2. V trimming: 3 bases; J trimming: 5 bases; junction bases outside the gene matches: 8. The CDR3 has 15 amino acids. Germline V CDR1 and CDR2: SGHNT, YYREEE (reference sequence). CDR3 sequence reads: CASSWGGTSGDTQYF. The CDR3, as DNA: TGTGCCAGCAGCTGGGGGGGGACTAGTGGAGATACGCAGTATTTT. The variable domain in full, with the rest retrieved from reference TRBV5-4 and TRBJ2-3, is ETGVTQSPTHLIKTRGQQVTLRCSSQSGHNTVSWYQQALGQGPQFIFQYYREEENGRGNFPPRFSGLQFPNYSSELNVNALELDDSALYLCASSWGGTSGDTQYFGPGTRLTVL.

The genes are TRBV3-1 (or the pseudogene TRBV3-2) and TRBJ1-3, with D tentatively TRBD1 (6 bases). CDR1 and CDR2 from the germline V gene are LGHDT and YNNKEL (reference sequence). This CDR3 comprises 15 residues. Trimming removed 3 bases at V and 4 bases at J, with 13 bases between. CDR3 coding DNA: TGTGCCAGCAGCCAGCGACAGGTCCGGGGAAACACCATATATTTT. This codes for CASSQRQVRGNTIYF.

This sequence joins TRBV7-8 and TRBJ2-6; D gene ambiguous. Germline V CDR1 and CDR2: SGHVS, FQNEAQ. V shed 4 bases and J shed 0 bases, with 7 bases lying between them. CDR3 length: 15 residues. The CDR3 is CASSYTASGANVLTF. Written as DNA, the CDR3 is TGTGCCAGCAGCTACACAGCCTCTGGGGCCAACGTCCTGACTTTC.

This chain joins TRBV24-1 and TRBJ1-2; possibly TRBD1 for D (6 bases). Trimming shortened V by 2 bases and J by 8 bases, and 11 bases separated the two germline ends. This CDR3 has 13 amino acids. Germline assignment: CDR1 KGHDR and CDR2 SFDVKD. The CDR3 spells CATSDSRGFGYTF. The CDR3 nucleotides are TGTGCCACCAGTGATTCTAGGGGGTTCGGCTACACCTTC.

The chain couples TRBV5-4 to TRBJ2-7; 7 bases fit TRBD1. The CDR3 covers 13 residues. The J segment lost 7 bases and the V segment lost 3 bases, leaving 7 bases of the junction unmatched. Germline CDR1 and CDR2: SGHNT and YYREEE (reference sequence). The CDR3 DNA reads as TGTGCCAGCAGCTCCTACAGGGGTGGAGAGCAGTACTTC. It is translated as CASSSYRGGEQYF.

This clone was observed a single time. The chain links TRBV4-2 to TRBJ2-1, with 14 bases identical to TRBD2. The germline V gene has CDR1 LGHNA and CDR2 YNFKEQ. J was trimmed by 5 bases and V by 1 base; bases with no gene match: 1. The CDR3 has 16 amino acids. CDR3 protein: CASSQGLAGGDNEQFF. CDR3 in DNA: TGTGCCAGCAGCCAAGGACTAGCGGGGGGGGACAATGAGCAGTTCTTC.

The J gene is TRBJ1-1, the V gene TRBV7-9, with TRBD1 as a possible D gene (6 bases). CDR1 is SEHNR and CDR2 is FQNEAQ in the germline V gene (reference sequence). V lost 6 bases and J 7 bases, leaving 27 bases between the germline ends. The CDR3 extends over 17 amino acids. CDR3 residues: CASREQGVRGPRGEAFF. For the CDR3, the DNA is TGTGCCAGCAGAGAACAAGGAGTCAGGGGTCCCCGGGGTGAAGCTTTCTTT. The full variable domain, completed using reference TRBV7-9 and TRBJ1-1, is DTGVSQNPRHKITKRGQNVTFRCDPISEHNRLYWYRQTLGQGPEFLTYFQNEAQLEKSRLLSDRFSAERPKGSFSTLEIQRTEQGDSAMYLCASREQGVRGPRGEAFFGQGTRLTVV.

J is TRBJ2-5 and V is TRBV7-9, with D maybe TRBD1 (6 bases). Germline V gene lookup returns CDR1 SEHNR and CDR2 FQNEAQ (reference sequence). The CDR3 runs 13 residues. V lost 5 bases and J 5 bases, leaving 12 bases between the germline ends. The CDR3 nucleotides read TGTGCCAGCAGCCCGCAGGGGTACGAGACCCAGTACTTC. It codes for CASSPQGYETQYF.

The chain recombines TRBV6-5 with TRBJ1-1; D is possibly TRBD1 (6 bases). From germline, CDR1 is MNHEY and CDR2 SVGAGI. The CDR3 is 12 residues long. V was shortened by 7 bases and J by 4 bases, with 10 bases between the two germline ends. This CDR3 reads CASIGGVTEAFF. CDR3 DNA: TGTGCCAGCATAGGGGGGGTCACTGAAGCTTTCTTT.

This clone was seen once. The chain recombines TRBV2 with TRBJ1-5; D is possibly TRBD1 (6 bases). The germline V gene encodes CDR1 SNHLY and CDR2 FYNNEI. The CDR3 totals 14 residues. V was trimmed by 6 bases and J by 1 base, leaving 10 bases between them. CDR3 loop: CASSVTGSNQPQHF. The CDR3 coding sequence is TGTGCCAGCAGCGTTACAGGGAGCAATCAGCCCCAGCATTTT.

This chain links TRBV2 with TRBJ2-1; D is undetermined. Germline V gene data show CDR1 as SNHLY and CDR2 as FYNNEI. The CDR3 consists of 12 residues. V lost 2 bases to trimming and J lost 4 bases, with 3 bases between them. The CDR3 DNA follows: TGTGCCAGCAGTGAACAATACAATGAGCAGTTCTTC. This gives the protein CASSEQYNEQFF.

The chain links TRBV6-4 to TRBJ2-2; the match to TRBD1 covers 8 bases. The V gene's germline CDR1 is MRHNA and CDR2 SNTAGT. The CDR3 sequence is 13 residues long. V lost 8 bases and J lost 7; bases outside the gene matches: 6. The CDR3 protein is CASARQGYGELFF. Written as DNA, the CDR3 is TGTGCCAGCGCCCGACAGGGGTACGGGGAGCTGTTTTTT.

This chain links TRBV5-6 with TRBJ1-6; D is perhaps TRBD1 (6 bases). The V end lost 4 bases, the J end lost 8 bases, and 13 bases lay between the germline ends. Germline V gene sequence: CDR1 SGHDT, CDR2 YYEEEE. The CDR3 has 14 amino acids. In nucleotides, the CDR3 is TGTGCCAGCAGCCAAGACAGGTTGCATTCACCCCTCCACTTT. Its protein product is CASSQDRLHSPLHF.

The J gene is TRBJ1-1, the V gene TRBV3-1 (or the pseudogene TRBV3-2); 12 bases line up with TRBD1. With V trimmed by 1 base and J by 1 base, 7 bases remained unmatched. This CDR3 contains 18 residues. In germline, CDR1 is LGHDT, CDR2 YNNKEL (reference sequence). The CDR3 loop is CASSQVWDRGRANTEAFF. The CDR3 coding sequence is TGTGCCAGCAGCCAAGTGTGGGACAGGGGGCGGGCGAACACTGAAGCTTTCTTT.

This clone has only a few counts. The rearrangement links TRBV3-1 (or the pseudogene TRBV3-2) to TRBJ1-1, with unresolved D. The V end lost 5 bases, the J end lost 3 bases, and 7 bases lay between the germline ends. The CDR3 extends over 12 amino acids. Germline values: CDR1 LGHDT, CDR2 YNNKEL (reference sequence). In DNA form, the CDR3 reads TGTGCCAGCAGCTCTATAGACACTGAAGCTTTCTTT. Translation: CASSSIDTEAFF.